The subject of this entry is one T cell receptor beta chain. These data belong to a study of T cell changes during pregnancy in multiple sclerosis. Germline CDR1 SGHDT, CDR2 YYEEEE. The ends were cut back, 4 bases at V and 6 bases at J, with 14 bases in the middle. The CDR3 extends over 14 amino acids. The method was immunoSEQ multiplex PCR; TCRdb's version includes in-frame clones alone and lacks a portion of them. In the table there are tens of thousands of clones, approximately 90% of which are singletons. The sequenced sample was peripheral blood, obtained in the first trimester of pregnancy. The TCR sequence derives from a female donor in good health, enrolled as a control in a pregnancy study. The V gene is TRBV5-6, the J gene TRBJ1-5; D might be TRBD1 (5 bases). CDR3 sequence (DNA): TGTGCCAGCAGCATCGGCGGACACGGTCAGCCCCAGCATTTT. It yields the protein CASSIGGHGQPQHF.